The 4 T cell receptor beta chains below come from one sample, sequenced in a study of blood T cell repertoires in COVID-19. Generated by immunoSEQ multiplex PCR, the TCRdb table keeps only in-frame clones and is missing some. The table has approximately 500,000 clones, approximately 89% seen once; the top ten hold 0.7% to 1%. The sample comprised peripheral blood. The receptors stem from a young man with COVID-19, enrolled during active disease.

The chain joins TRBV10-2 to TRBJ2-2; TRBD2 aligns across 9 bases. Germline CDR1 reads WSHSY; CDR2 reads SAAADI. V lost 6 bases and J lost 0; bases outside the gene matches: 2. The length of the CDR3 is 15 residues. Here the CDR3 reads CASSRTSANTGELFF. DNA of the CDR3: TGCGCCAGCAGCCGGACTAGCGCGAACACCGGGGAGCTGTTTTTT.

The V gene is TRBV5-1, the J gene TRBJ2-5; 8 bases map to TRBD1. The CDR3 consists of 14 residues. J gave up 4 bases and V 1 base, and 3 bases lay outside the gene matches. Looked up from germline, CDR1 is SGHRS and CDR2 is YFSETQ. CDR3 protein: CASSLWQGAETQYF. CDR3 DNA sequence: TGCGCCAGCAGCTTGTGGCAGGGGGCAGAGACCCAGTACTTC.

This chain joins TRBV11-2 and TRBJ2-1; 7 positions agree with TRBD2. The CDR3 extends over 16 amino acids. CDR1 is SGHAT, CDR2 FQNNGV, per germline. Germline trimming cut 6 bases from V and 6 bases from J; bases unmatched to any gene: 14. This CDR3 reads CASRSRRGEGFNEQFF. The CDR3 nucleotides read TGTGCCAGCAGGTCACGACGGGGGGAAGGGTTCAATGAGCAGTTCTTC.

The genes are TRBV19 and TRBJ1-2; 11 bases map to TRBD1. V gave up 3 bases and J gave up 5 bases; unmatched junction bases: 5. The germline CDR1 and CDR2 sequences are LNHDA and SQIVND (reference sequence). The CDR3 runs 15 residues. CDR3 amino acids: CASSMAGTGGYGYTF. Written as DNA, the CDR3 is TGTGCCAGTAGTATGGCTGGGACAGGGGGTTATGGCTACACCTTC.